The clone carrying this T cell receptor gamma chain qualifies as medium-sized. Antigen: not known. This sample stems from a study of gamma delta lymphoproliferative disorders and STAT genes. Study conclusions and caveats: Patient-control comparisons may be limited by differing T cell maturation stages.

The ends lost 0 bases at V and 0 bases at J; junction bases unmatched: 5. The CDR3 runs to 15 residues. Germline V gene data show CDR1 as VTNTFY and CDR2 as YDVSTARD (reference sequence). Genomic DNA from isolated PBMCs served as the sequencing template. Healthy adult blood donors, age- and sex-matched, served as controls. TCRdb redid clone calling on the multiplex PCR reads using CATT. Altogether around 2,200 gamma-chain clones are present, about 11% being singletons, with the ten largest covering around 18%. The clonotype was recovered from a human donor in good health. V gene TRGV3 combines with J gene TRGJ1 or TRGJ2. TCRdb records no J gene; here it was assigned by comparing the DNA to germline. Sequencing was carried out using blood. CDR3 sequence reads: CATWDRQPNYYKKLF. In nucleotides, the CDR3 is TGTGCCACCTGGGACAGGCAGCCGAATTATTATAAGAAACTCTTT.